The T cell receptor (beta chain) described here comes from a study of T cells in Graves' hyperthyroidism and ophthalmopathy. The investigators amplified TCR beta CDR3 regions from RNA transcripts. Carried out on the TCR CDR3, a first-round RT-PCR used the HTBI primer set. TCRdb recomputed calls from the multiplex PCR reads with MiXCR, one row per CDR3 protein. The sample includes 360,000 or so distinct CDR3 sequences, around 18% of them seen just once. Patients were excluded for uncontrolled infection, other autoimmune disease, pregnancy or lactation. V lost 3 bases to trimming and J lost 6 bases; unmatched junction nucleotides: 11. Looked up from germline, CDR1 is SGHRS and CDR2 is YFSETQ. There are 16 residues in the CDR3.

The specimen sequenced was blood. This sequence was found in a woman in her thirties or forties with Graves' ophthalmopathy. The chain is built from TRBV5-1 and TRBJ2-7; the match to TRBD1 covers 11 bases. In DNA, the CDR3 is TGCGCCAGCAGCTATGAAGTCGGACAGGGGGCTCTCGAGCAGTACTTC. It yields the protein CASSYEVGQGALEQYF.